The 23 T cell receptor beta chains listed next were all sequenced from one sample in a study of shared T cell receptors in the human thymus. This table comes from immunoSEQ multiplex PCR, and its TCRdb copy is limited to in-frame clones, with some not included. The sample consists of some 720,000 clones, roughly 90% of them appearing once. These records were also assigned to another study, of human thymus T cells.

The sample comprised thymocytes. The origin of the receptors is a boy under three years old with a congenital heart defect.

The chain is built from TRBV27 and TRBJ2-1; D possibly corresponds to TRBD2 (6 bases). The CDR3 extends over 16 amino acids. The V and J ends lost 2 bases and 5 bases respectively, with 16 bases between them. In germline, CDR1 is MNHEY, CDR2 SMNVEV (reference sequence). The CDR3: CASSLHTGRTNNEQFF. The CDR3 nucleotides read TGTGCCAGCAGTTTACATACGGGACGGACTAACAATGAGCAGTTCTTC.

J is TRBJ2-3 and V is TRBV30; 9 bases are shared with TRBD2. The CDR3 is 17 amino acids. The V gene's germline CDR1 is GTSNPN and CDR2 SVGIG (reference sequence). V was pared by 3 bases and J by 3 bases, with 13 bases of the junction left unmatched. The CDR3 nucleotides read TGTGCCTGGAGCGGTTATAGCGGGAGAAAAGGGACAGATACGCAGTATTTT. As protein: CAWSGYSGRKGTDTQYF. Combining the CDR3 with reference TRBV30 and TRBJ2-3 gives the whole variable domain SQTIHQWPATLVQPVGSPLSLECTVEGTSNPNLYWYRQAAGRGLQLLFYSVGIGQISSEVPQNLSASRPQDRQFILSSKKLLLSDSGFYLCAWSGYSGRKGTDTQYFGPGTRLTVL.

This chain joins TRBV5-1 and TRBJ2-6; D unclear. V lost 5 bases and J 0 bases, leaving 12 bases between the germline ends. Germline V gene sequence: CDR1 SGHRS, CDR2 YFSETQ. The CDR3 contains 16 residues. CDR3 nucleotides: TGCGCCAGCAGTTCGGAGTACTCCTCTGGGGCCAACGTCCTGACTTTC. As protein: CASSSEYSSGANVLTF. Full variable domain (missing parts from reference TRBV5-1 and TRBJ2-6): KAGVTQTPRYLIKTRGQQVTLSCSPISGHRSVSWYQQTPGQGLQFLFEYFSETQRNKGNFPGRFSGRQFSNSRSEMNVSTLELGDSALYLCASSSEYSSGANVLTFGAGSRLTVL.

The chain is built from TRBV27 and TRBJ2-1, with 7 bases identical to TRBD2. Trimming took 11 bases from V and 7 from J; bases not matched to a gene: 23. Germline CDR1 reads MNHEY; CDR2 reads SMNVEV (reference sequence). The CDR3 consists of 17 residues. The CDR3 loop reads CASSAGDSLAKLNEQFF. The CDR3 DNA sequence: TGTGCCTCCTCGGCGGGAGACTCCCTCGCAAAACTAAATGAGCAGTTCTTC.

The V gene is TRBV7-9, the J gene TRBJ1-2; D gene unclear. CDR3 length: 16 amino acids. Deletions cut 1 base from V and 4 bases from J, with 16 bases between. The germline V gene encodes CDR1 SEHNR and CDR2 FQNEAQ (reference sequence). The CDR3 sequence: CASSLGLAGVCYGYTF. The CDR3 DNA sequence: TGTGCCAGCAGCTTAGGTCTGGCAGGCGTTTGCTATGGCTACACCTTC.

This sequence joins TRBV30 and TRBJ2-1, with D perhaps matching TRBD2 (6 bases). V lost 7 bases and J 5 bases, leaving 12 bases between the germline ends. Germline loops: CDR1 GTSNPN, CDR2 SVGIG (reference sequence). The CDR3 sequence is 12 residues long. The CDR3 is CASGGGNNEQFF. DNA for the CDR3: TGTGCCTCCGGAGGCGGGAACAATGAGCAGTTCTTC.

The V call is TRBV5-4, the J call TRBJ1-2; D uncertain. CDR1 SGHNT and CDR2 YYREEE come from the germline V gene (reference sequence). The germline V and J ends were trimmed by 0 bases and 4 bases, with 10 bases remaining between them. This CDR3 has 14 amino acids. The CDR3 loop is CASSLEPGSYGYTF. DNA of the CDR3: TGTGCCAGCAGCTTGGAGCCAGGTTCCTATGGCTACACCTTC.

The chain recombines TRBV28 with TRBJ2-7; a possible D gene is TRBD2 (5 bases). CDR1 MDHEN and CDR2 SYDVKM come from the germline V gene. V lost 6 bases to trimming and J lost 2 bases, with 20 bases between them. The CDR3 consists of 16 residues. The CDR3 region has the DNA TGTGCCAGCAGAGTTTGGCTAGCCCAAGGAACCTACGAGCAGTACTTC. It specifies CASRVWLAQGTYEQYF.

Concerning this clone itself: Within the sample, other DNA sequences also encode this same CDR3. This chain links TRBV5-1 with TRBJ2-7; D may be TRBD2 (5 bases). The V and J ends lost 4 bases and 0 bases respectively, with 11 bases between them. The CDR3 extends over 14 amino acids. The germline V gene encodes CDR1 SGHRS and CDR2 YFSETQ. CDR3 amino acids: CASSPGLFSYEQYF. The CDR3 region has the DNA TGCGCCAGCAGCCCAGGACTGTTCTCCTACGAGCAGTACTTC.

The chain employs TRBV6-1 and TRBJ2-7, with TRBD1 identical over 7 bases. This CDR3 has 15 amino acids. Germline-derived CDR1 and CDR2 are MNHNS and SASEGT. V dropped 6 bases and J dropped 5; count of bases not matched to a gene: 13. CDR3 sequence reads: CASRATGARFDEQYF. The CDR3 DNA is TGTGCCAGCAGGGCCACAGGGGCCCGCTTTGACGAGCAGTACTTC.

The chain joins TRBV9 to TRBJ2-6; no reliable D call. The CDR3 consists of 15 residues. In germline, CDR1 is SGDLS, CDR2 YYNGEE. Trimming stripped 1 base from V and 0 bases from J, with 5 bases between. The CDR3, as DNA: TGTGCCAGCAGCGTAAAATACTCTGGGGCCAACGTCCTGACTTTC. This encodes CASSVKYSGANVLTF. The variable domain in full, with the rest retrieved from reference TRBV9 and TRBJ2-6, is DSGVTQTPKHLITATGQRVTLRCSPRSGDLSVYWYQQSLDQGLQFLIQYYNGEERAKGNILERFSAQQFPDLHSELNLSSLELGDSALYFCASSVKYSGANVLTFGAGSRLTVL.

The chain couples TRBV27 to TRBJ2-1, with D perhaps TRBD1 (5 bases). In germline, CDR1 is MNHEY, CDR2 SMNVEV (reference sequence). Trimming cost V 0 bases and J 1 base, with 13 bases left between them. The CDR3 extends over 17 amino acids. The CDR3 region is CASSLSRVDKSYNEQFF. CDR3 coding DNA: TGTGCCAGCAGTTTATCCCGAGTGGACAAGTCCTACAATGAGCAGTTCTTC.

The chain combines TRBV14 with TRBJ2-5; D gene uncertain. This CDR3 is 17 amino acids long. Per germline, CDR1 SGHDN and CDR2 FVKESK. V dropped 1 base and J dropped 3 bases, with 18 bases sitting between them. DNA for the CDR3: TGTGCCAGCAGCCAAGCGGTTCGGTTGCCCCCCAAAGAGACCCAGTACTTC. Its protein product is CASSQAVRLPPKETQYF. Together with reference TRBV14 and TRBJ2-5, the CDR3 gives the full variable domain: EAGVTQFPSHSVIEKGQTVTLRCDPISGHDNLYWYRRVMGKEIKFLLHFVKESKQDESGMPNNRFLAERTGGTYSTLKVQPAELEDSGVYFCASSQAVRLPPKETQYFGPGTRLLVL.

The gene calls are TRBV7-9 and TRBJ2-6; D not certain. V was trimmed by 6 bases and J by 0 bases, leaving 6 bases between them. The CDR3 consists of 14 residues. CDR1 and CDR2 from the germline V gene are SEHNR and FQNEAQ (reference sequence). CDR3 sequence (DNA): TGTGCCAGCAGTCGGAGCTCTGGGGCCAACGTCCTGACTTTC. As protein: CASSRSSGANVLTF.

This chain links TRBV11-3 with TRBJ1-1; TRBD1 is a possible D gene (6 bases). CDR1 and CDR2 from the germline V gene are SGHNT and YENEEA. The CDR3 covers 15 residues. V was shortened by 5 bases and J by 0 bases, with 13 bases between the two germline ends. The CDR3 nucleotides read TGTGCCAGCAGCAGAGGCGGGGGCGTGAACACTGAAGCTTTCTTT. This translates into CASSRGGGVNTEAFF.

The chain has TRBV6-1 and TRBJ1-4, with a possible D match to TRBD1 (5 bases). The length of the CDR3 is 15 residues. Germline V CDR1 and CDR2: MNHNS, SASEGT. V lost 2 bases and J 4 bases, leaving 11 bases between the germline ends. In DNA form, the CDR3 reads TGTGCCAGCAGTGAATTCGGGGGGGATAATGAAAAACTGTTTTTT. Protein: CASSEFGGDNEKLFF.

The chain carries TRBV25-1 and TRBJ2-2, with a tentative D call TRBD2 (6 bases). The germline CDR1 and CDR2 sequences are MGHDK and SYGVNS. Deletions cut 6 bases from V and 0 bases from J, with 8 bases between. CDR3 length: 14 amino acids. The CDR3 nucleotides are TGTGCCAGCAGGCCGGGAGCGAACACCGGGGAGCTGTTTTTT. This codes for CASRPGANTGELFF. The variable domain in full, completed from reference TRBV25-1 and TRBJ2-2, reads EADIYQTPRYLVIGTGKKITLECSQTMGHDKMYWYQQDPGMELHLIHYSYGVNSTEKGDLSSESTVSRIRTEHFPLTLESARPSHTSQYLCASRPGANTGELFFGEGSRLTVL.

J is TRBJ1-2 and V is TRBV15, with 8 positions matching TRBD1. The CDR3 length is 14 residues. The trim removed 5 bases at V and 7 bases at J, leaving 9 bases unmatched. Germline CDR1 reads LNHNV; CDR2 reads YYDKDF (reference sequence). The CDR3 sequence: CATSGVDREAGYTF. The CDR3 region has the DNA TGTGCCACCAGCGGGGTGGACAGGGAAGCTGGCTACACCTTC.

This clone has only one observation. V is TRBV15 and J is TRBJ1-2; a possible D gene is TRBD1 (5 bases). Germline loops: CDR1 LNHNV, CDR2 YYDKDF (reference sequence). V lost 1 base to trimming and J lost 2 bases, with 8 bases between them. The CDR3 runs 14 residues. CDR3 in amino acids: CATSRAGVNYGYTF. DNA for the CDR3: TGTGCCACCAGCAGAGCGGGGGTCAACTATGGCTACACCTTC.

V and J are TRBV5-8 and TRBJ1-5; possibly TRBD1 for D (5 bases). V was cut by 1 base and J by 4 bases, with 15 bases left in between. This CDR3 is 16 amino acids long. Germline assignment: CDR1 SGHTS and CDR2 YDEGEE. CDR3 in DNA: TGTGCCAGCAGCTTGCCCCCGGGGACTGAGAATCAGCCCCAGCATTTT. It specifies CASSLPPGTENQPQHF.

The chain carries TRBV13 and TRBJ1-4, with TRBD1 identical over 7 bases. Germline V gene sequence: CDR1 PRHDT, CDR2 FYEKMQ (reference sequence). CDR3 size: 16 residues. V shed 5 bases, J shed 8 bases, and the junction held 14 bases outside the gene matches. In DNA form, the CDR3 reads TGTGCCAGCAGCCCCCAAGGGGACAGCCCGGGAGAAAAACTGTTTTTT. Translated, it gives CASSPQGDSPGEKLFF.

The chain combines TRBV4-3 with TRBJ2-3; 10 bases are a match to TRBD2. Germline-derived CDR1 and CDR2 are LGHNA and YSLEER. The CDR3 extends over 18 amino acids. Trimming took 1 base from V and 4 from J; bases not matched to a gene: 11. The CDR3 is CASSQAADLAGVPDTQYF. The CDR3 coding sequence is TGCGCCAGCAGCCAAGCCGCAGACCTAGCGGGAGTCCCAGATACGCAGTATTTT.

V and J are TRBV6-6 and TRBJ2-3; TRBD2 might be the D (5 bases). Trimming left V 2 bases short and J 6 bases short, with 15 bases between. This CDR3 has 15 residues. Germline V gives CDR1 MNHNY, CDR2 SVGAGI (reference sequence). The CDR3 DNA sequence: TGTGCCAGCAGTTACGGTCTAGCAGTGGCGGATACGCAGTATTTT. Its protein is CASSYGLAVADTQYF.